This T cell receptor (beta chain) is from a study of CD8 T cells in ankylosing spondylitis. After removal of 1 base from V and 9 bases from J, the junction contained 10 bases not matched to a gene. This CDR3 is 16 amino acids long. CDR1 is SGHDN, CDR2 FVKESK, per germline. Many counts were recorded for this clonotype. What it binds is not known. Study-wide results and limits: Disease-linked clones reportedly concentrated significantly in matched ankylosing spondylitis synovial fluid. Clones linked to disease, bearing a CD8+ phenotype, were relatively rare in peripheral blood. Blood of patients with ankylosing spondylitis appeared to be characterized by a TCR beta motif of eight highly homologous variants.

Each CDR3 protein is one row after TCRdb ran MiXCR on the 5' RACE reads. The sample shows 130,000 or so distinct CDR3 sequences, 6.5% to 9% of them seen only once. This TCR was sampled from a male donor with ankylosing spondylitis or in good health (not recorded which). The gene calls are TRBV14 and TRBJ2-1; 9 bases align to TRBD2. Sequenced material: blood, either unsorted or a sorted T cell fraction (not recorded which). The CDR3 protein is CASSQVRTSVLSEQFF. Here the CDR3 DNA reads TGTGCCAGCAGCCAAGTACGGACTAGCGTTTTGAGTGAGCAGTTCTTC.